This T cell receptor beta chain was retrieved from a study of Graves' ophthalmopathy and Graves' hyperthyroidism (dated by TCRdb to about 2018). Study-wide context: Hyperthyroidism was considered stable if no progression to ophthalmopathy occurred within 18 months of follow-up. The study used TCR beta repertoire signatures to distinguish Graves' ophthalmopathy from Graves' hyperthyroidism and to predict progression to ophthalmopathy. In total, under 150 blood samples were TCR-sequenced: 43 ophthalmopathy, 75 hyperthyroidism and roughly 17 hyperthyroidism-to-ophthalmopathy patients. To explore V-J signatures that separate ophthalmopathy from hyperthyroidism, a discovery set of around 97 patients was enrolled, consisting of about 45 with ophthalmopathy and some 56 with stable hyperthyroidism. The independent validation cohort included about 20 hyperthyroidism patients plus 17 patients who later progressed from hyperthyroidism to ophthalmopathy. T-cell repertoires of thyroid tissue and blood were compared in over five hyperthyroidism patients. Once sampling was done, hyperthyroidism patients were given methimazole at a starting dose of 30 mg daily, while ophthalmopathy patients were given high-dose intravenous methylprednisolone.

What the study reported, not specific to this receptor: Among expanded thyroid clonotypes with frequency above 0.001, most also showed up in blood, which suggests that blood repertoires may reflect the thyroid immune response. Ophthalmopathy was separated from stable hyperthyroidism by the 13-signature model with roughly 90% sensitivity and 81% to 84% specificity in cross-validation and with 80%/75% in the test set. Sample size was not statistically predetermined, and group allocation was not concealed from the investigators. In validation, the model predicted ophthalmopathy progression with over 60% sensitivity and roughly 78% specificity; roughly 11 predicted patients were CT-confirmed with GO in a median of around 6 months.

For this clonotype: The antigen it binds to is not known. No base quality values were provided; no much bigger clone lies one nucleotide off.

For repertoire sequencing, the TCR beta CDR3 regions were amplified from RNA transcripts. HTBI primers and the Qiagen OneStep RT-PCR kit were used in a first-round RT-PCR, which was followed by a second-round multiplex PCR, size selection and purification. The libraries underwent paired-end sequencing with 100 bp reads on an Illumina HiSeq2000. The published analysis was carried out like this. SOAPnuke was used for read processing, and reads with adapters, uncalled bases, a mean Phred below 15, or no exact constant-primer or identifier match were discarded. COPE v1.2.5 was used to merge high-quality paired reads. Clonotypes were defined as unique nucleotide sequences and were aligned to IMGT TRB V, D and J references using MiTCR v1.1. The analysis was limited to V-J combinations with a frequency above 0.0001, which together covered just over 98% of the repertoires. For each V-J combination, a TCR clonal expansion and chaos score was defined as the ratio of F50 clonal expansion to chaos observed in the TCRdist matrix. Features were reduced by Welch's t-statistics and random forest to around 14 V-J combinations, which fed a naive Bayes classifier. The Morisita-Horn index was used to measure how similar the thyroid and blood repertoires were. TCRdb reworked the public reads: Q25 trimming with fastp, MiXCR clone assembly, productive beta chains retained. Each CDR3 protein gets just one entry, which takes the most common genes and DNA from the rows behind it. TCRdb assigned the V and J calls; the authors' analysis was not used. The sample contains over a million distinct CDR3 sequences, about 35% of them found a single time. 11% of the sample is in the top ten clones.

The hyperthyroidism patients were 18 to 65 years old and newly diagnosed, with a disease duration of less than 2 months. Patients were excluded if they had other autoimmune diseases, uncontrolled infections, pregnancy or lactation. Clinical symptoms, serum thyroxine, TRAb, thyroid ultrasound and orbital computed tomography formed the basis of the diagnosis. Total RNA was extracted using Trizol reagent, and RNA quality was checked on an Agilent 2100 Bioanalyzer. The CDR3 starts with the cysteine, ends with the phenylalanine, and has 15 residues. CDR3 DNA is the only sequence kept; it has 45 bases, read in frame from the first base. The germline V gene provides CDR1 KGHSH and CDR2 LQKENI. V is reduced by 4 bases and J by 1 base, leaving a spacing of 13 bases between them.

The TCR sequence derives from an adult man with Graves' hyperthyroidism. This chain joins TRBV18 to TRBJ1-1; the D gene is possibly TRBD1, with 5 bases matching. Material: peripheral blood or thyroid tissue (not recorded which). The nucleotide sequence is TGTGCCAGCTCACTCAGGGTGGTCGCGAACACTGAAGCTTTCTTT. Translation gives CASSLRVVANTEAFF. With all but the CDR3 taken from the reference TRBV18 and TRBJ1-1 genes, the full variable domain is: NAGVMQNPRHLVRRRGQEARLRCSPMKGHSHVYWYRQLPEEGLKFMVYLQKENIIDESGMPKERFSAEFPKEGPSILRIQQVVRGDSAAYFCASSLRVVANTEAFFGQGTRLTVV.